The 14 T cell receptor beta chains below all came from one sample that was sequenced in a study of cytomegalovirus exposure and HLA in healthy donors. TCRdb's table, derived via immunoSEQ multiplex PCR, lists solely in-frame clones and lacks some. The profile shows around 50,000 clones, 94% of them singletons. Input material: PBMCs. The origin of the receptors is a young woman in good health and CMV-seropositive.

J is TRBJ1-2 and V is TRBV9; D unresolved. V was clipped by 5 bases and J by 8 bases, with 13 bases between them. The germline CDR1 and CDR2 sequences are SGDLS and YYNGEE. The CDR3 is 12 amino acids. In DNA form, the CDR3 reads TGTGCCAGCAGTTCTCTCAGTCTCGGCTACACCTTC. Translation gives CASSSLSLGYTF.

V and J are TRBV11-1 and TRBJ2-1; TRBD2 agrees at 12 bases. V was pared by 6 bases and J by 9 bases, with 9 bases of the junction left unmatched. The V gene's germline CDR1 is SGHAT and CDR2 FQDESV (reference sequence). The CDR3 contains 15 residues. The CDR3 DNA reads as TGTGCCAGCAGTGATCGCCTAGCGGGAGGGGGTGAGCAGTTCTTC. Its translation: CASSDRLAGGGEQFF.

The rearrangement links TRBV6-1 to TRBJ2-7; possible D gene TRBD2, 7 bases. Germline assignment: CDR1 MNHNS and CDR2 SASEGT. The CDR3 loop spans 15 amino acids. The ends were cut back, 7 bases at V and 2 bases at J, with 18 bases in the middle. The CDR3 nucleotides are TGTGCCAGCACCCCGGTCGGCGGGGGCCCCTACGAGCAGTACTTC. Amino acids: CASTPVGGGPYEQYF.

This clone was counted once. The CDR3: CASSSSGEGQPQHF. The CDR3 DNA follows: TGTGCCAGCAGCTCCTCAGGGGAAGGCCAGCCCCAGCATTTT. This chain connects TRBV7-9 to TRBJ1-5; weak D call: TRBD1 (6 bases). This CDR3 has 14 amino acids. CDR1 is SEHNR, CDR2 FQNEAQ, per germline (reference sequence). V was shortened by 4 bases and J by 7 bases, with 14 bases between the two germline ends.

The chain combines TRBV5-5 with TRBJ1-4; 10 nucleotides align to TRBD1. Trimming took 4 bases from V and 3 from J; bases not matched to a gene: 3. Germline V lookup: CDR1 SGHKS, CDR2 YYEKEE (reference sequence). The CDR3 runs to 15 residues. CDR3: CASSRQGAANEKLFF. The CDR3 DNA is TGTGCCAGCAGCCGACAGGGGGCGGCTAATGAAAAACTGTTTTTT.

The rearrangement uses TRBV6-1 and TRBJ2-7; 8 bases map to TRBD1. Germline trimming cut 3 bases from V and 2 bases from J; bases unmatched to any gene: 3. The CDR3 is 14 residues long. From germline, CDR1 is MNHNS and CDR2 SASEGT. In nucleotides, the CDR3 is TGTGCCAGCAGTGAGGGGACAGGTACCTACGAGCAGTACTTC. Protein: CASSEGTGTYEQYF.

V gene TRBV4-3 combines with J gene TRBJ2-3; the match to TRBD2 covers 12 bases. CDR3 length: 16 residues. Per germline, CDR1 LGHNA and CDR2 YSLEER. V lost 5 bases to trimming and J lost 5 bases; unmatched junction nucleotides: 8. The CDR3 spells CASSFRLAGEGDTQYF. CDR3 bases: TGCGCCAGCAGCTTTCGACTAGCGGGGGAGGGAGATACGCAGTATTTT.

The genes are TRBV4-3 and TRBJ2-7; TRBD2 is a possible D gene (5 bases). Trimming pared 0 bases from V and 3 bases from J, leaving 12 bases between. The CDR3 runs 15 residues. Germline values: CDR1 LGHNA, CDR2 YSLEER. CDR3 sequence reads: CASSQENGIVYEQYF. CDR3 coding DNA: TGCGCCAGCAGCCAAGAAAACGGGATAGTCTACGAGCAGTACTTC.

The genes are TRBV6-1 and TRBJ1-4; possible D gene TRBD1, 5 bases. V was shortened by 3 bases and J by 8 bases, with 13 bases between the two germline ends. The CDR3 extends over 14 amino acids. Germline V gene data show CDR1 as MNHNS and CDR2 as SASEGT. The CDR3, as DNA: TGTGCCAGCAGTGAGCCCGGGTCAGGGGAAAAACTGTTTTTT. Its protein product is CASSEPGSGEKLFF.

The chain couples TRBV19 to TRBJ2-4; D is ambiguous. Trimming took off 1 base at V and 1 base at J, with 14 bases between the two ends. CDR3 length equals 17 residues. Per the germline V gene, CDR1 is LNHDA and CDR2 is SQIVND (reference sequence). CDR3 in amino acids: CASSIGSLVGAKNIQYF. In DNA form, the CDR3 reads TGTGCCAGTAGTATAGGGAGTCTAGTCGGGGCCAAAAACATTCAGTACTTC. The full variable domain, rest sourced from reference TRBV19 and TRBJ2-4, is DGGITQSPKYLFRKEGQNVTLSCEQNLNHDAMYWYRQDPGQGLRLIYYSQIVNDFQKGDIAEGYSVSREKKESFPLTVTSAQKNPTAFYLCASSIGSLVGAKNIQYFGAGTRLSVL.

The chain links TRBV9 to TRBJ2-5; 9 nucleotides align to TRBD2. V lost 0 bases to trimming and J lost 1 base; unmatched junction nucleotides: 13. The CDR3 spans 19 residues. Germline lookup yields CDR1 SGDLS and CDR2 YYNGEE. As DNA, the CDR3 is TGTGCCAGCAGCGTAGGACCTCAAGGGGCGGGAGGGCGCCAAGAGACCCAGTACTTC. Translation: CASSVGPQGAGGRQETQYF.

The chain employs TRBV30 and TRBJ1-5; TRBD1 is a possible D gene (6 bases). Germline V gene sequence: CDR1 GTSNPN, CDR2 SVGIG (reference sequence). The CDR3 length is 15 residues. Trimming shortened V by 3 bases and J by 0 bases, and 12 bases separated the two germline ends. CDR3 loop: CAWRKDSYSNQPQHF. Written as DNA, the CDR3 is TGTGCCTGGAGGAAGGACAGTTATAGCAATCAGCCCCAGCATTTT.

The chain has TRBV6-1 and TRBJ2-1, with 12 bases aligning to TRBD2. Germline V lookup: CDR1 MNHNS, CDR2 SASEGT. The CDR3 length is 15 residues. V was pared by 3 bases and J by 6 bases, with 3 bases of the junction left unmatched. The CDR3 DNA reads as TGTGCCAGCAGTGAGCCTAGCGGGAGGGTCAATGAGCAGTTCTTC. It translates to CASSEPSGRVNEQFF.

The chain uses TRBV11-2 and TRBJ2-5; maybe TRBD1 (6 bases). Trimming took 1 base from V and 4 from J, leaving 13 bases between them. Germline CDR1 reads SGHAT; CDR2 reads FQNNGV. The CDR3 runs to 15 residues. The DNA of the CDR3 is TGTGCCAGCAGCTTAGTCAGGGGTTTAAGAGAGACCCAGTACTTC. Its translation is CASSLVRGLRETQYF.